Below are 7 T cell receptor beta chains sequenced from a single sample in a study of shared clonotypes between healthy human individuals. The repertoire was sequenced with immunoSEQ multiplex PCR; TCRdb's copy has only in-frame clones and lacks some. This table has more than 2 million clones, approximately 95% appearing once. The sample consisted of naive CD4+ T cells sorted from blood. This sample's subset: CD45RA+ positively selected. These receptors were taken from a man between 18 and 35 years old in good health.

This chain links TRBV19 with TRBJ2-5, with D possibly matching TRBD2 (6 bases). V was pared by 3 bases and J by 7 bases, with 18 bases between. The length of the CDR3 is 15 residues. Germline V lookup: CDR1 LNHDA, CDR2 SQIVND (reference sequence). In DNA, the CDR3 is TGTGCCAGTAGTATTTTGGAGGGAGGAACCGGGACCCAGTACTTC. Protein: CASSILEGGTGTQYF.

This clone was recorded only once. The genes are TRBV2 and TRBJ1-1; 9 nucleotides agree with TRBD1. This CDR3 is 16 amino acids long. The V segment lost 6 bases and the J segment 7 bases; nucleotides outside the gene matches: 15. Germline V gives CDR1 SNHLY, CDR2 FYNNEI. CDR3 sequence: CASRGGQGSPVGEAFF. CDR3 sequence (DNA): TGTGCCAGCAGGGGAGGACAGGGGAGCCCTGTTGGTGAAGCTTTCTTT. Looking up the rest from reference TRBV2 and TRBJ1-1 gives the full variable domain: EPEVTQTPSHQVTQMGQEVILRCVPISNHLYFYWYRQILGQKVEFLVSFYNNEISEKSEIFDDQFSVERPDGSNFTLKIRSTKLEDSAMYFCASRGGQGSPVGEAFFGQGTRLTVV.

The chain links TRBV10-1 to TRBJ2-2; D remains ambiguous. The CDR3 covers 13 residues. Trimming removed 6 bases at V and 8 bases at J, with 13 bases between. Germline CDR1 is WNHNN and CDR2 is SYGVQD (reference sequence). CDR3 nucleotide sequence: TGCGCCAGCAGAGAAAGTGGTCCAGGGGAGCTGTTTTTT. Translated, it gives CASRESGPGELFF.

This clone showed up just once. The V and J genes are TRBV6-1 and TRBJ2-5; no definite D call. Trimming removed 4 bases from V and 4 bases from J, with 7 bases in between. This CDR3 contains 12 residues. Germline assignment: CDR1 MNHNS and CDR2 SASEGT. CDR3 sequence: CASSVSGETQYF. The DNA of the CDR3 is TGTGCCAGCAGTGTATCAGGAGAGACCCAGTACTTC.

This sequence joins TRBV6-5 and TRBJ1-3; D is unresolved. Germline CDR1 MNHEY, CDR2 SVGAGI. The CDR3 is 14 residues long. V was cut by 5 bases and J by 4 bases, with 12 bases left in between. CDR3 bases: TGTGCCAGCAGTGTCGGGGATAAGGGAAACACCATATATTTT. It specifies CASSVGDKGNTIYF.

V usage is TRBV2 and J usage is TRBJ1-4; 8 bases agree with TRBD1. There are 13 residues in the CDR3. Germline V CDR1 and CDR2: SNHLY, FYNNEI. The junction had 4 bases not matched to a gene; V was cut back by 6 bases and J by 7 bases. The CDR3 nucleotides read TGTGCCAGCAGGACAGGGGTCTTTGAAAAACTGTTTTTT. It specifies CASRTGVFEKLFF.

The chain employs TRBV20-1 and TRBJ2-3; possibly TRBD2 for D (5 bases). The CDR3 totals 11 residues. Deletions cut 6 bases from V and 3 bases from J, with 7 bases between. CDR1 DFQATT and CDR2 SNEGSKA come from the germline V gene (reference sequence). CDR3 DNA: TGCAGTGCCGGGAAGACAGATACGCAGTATTTT. This gives the protein CSAGKTDTQYF.